This is a list of T cell receptor beta chains from one sample in a study of blood T cell repertoires in COVID-19. Sequencing used immunoSEQ multiplex PCR; TCRdb keeps in-frame clones, though not all of them. The sample consists of 250,000 to 350,000 clones, roughly 85% of them appearing once. The sequenced material came from PBMCs or T cells enriched from blood (not recorded which). The receptors were sampled from a woman between 35 and 50 years old who had recovered from COVID-19. Each CDR3 is given with its conserved first and last residue. The order of the fields is clone size, J gene, V gene, D gene, CDR3 DNA, CDR3 protein. D genes are given only for firm matches. Some rows mark clone size as missing; the rest say once, few, many or name a class of expanded clone.

NA TRBJ2-5 TRBV7-2 TRBD2 TGTGCCAGCAGCTACAAAGGACTAGCGGAGACCCAGTACTTC CASSYKGLAETQYF
NA TRBJ1-2 TRBV3-1/TRBV3-2 NA TGTGCCAGCAGCCTCCAGACACAGCCCTATGGCTACACCTTC CASSLQTQPYGYTF
NA TRBJ1-5 TRBV20-1 NA TGCAGTGCTAGTGGGCGGACAGACAATCAGCCCCAGCATTTT CSASGRTDNQPQHF
NA TRBJ2-3 TRBV19 NA TGTGCCAGTAGTATAGGGACTGCTAGCACAGATACGCAGTATTTT CASSIGTASTDTQYF
once TRBJ2-1 TRBV27 TRBD2 TGTGCCAGCAGTAGCCGCAAACTAGCGACGACTTTGAATGAGCAGTTCTTC CASSSRKLATTLNEQFF
few TRBJ1-2 TRBV6-1 NA TGTGCCAGCAGTGTACCAAGACTGAGTTCGAGCTATGGCTACACCTTC CASSVPRLSSSYGYTF
NA TRBJ2-6 TRBV14 NA TGTGCCAGCAGCCGAACAGGGAGCCATGGGGCCAACGTCCTGACTTTC CASSRTGSHGANVLTF
few TRBJ2-1 TRBV14 NA TGTGCCAGCAGCCAACAAAATGAGCAGTTCTTC CASSQQNEQFF
NA TRBJ2-7 TRBV30 NA TGTGCCTGGAGGTTCCCAGGGCCCTACGAGCAGTACTTC CAWRFPGPYEQYF
NA TRBJ2-7 TRBV2 TRBD1 TGTGCCAGCAGCGGCACTGGACAGGGTTTAGGGGAAACCTACGAGCAGTACTTC CASSGTGQGLGETYEQYF
NA TRBJ2-2 TRBV12-3/TRBV12-4 TRBD1 TGTGCCAGCAGTTGGACAGGGAGCGGGGAGCTGTTTTTT CASSWTGSGELFF
NA TRBJ2-4 TRBV5-1 NA TGCGCCAGCAGCTTGGTAGGGGGAGCCAAAAACATTCAGTACTTC CASSLVGGAKNIQYF
NA TRBJ2-5 TRBV3-1/TRBV3-2 NA TGTGCCAGCAGCCATTCTAGTGAAGAGACCCAGTACTTC CASSHSSEETQYF
NA TRBJ1-1 TRBV5-1 TRBD1 TGCGCCAGCAGCTTGGATGCTGGACAGGGGCGCATGAACACTGAAGCTTTCTTT CASSLDAGQGRMNTEAFF
once TRBJ2-1 TRBV5-8 NA TGTGCCAGCAGCTTGGGGCGGGATGAGCAGTTCTTC CASSLGRDEQFF
NA TRBJ2-3 TRBV3-1/TRBV3-2 TRBD2 TGTGCCAGCAGCCAAGTAAGCACTAGCGGGAGTTGGACAGATACGCAGTATTTT CASSQVSTSGSWTDTQYF
NA TRBJ1-5 TRBV21-1 NA TGTGCCAGCGGTTCCCCTAAGGAGAGGGGCAATCAGCCCCAGCATTTT CASGSPKERGNQPQHF
NA TRBJ1-5 TRBV25-1 TRBD1 TGTGCCAGCAGTGATAACAGGGGCCAGCCCCAGCATTTT CASSDNRGQPQHF
NA TRBJ1-1 TRBV5-1 NA TGCGCCAGCAGTTTTGACAGGAACACTGAAGCTTTCTTT CASSFDRNTEAFF
few TRBJ1-2 TRBV7-2 NA TGTGCCAGCAGCTCCCGACCAGGGGCGGGAGGTGGAGGCTACACCTTC CASSSRPGAGGGGYTF
few TRBJ2-5 TRBV7-9 TRBD2 TGTGCCAGCAGCTTACTCCGGGGGGTTCAGGAGACCCAGTACTTC CASSLLRGVQETQYF
NA TRBJ1-3 TRBV5-1 NA TGCGCCAGCAGCTTAGGGGACTCTGGAAACACCATATATTTT CASSLGDSGNTIYF
few TRBJ2-7 TRBV6-5 NA TGTGCCAGCAGAGGGGTCTCCACCTACGAGCAGTACTTC CASRGVSTYEQYF
once TRBJ2-7 TRBV5-1 TRBD1 TGCGCCAGCAGCCCCGACAGGGGTTACGAGCAGTACTTC CASSPDRGYEQYF
NA TRBJ2-7 TRBV6-5 NA TGTGCCAGCAGTTACTCGAGCGGGCGCTCCTACGAGCAGTACTTC CASSYSSGRSYEQYF
NA TRBJ2-1 TRBV6-5 TRBD2 TGTGCCAGCAGTCCTAGCGGGAGAAGGCGCAATGAGCAGTTCTTC CASSPSGRRRNEQFF
NA TRBJ1-2 TRBV4-3 TRBD1 TGCGCCAGCAGCCAGTCAGTGGGACAGGGTGCTGGCTACACCTTC CASSQSVGQGAGYTF
NA TRBJ1-1 TRBV2 NA TGTGCCAGCAGCGGGCTCTTCGGGATGAGGACTGAAGCTTTCTTT CASSGLFGMRTEAFF
NA TRBJ1-2 TRBV7-2 NA TGTGCCAGCAGCTTAATCCGGGTATATGGCTACACCTTC CASSLIRVYGYTF
NA TRBJ2-7 TRBV29-1 TRBD1 TGCAGCGCCAGACAGGGGGCGAGGGAGCAGTACTTC CSARQGAREQYF
NA TRBJ2-4 TRBV4-3 NA TGCGCCAGCAGCCAAGATCCGTCGGGGAGGTACATTCAGTACTTC CASSQDPSGRYIQYF
NA TRBJ2-5 TRBV28 NA TGTGCCAGCAGTTTAAACGGGGGGCAAGGGACCCAGTACTTC CASSLNGGQGTQYF
NA TRBJ2-7 TRBV2 TRBD1 TGTGCCAGCAGGACTAGGACAGGGGCCTACGAGCAGTACTTC CASRTRTGAYEQYF
NA TRBJ1-3 TRBV19 NA TGTGCCAGTAGTATCCCCCGGACAGTTTCTGGAAACACCATATATTTT CASSIPRTVSGNTIYF
NA TRBJ2-5 TRBV5-4 NA TGTGCCAGCAGCTTGGTAGGGGCCAGGGAGACCCAGTACTTC CASSLVGARETQYF
NA TRBJ2-5 TRBV5-1 NA TGCGCCAGCAGCTTGGGACAGGTTGGGGGCCAAGAGACCCAGTACTTC CASSLGQVGGQETQYF
NA TRBJ2-7 TRBV20-1 NA TGCAGTCTACTAGGAACCCACGAGCAGTACTTC CSLLGTHEQYF
NA TRBJ2-7 TRBV28 NA TGTGCCAGCAGTCTCCTTCGGGACGAGCAGTACTTC CASSLLRDEQYF
NA TRBJ2-7 TRBV28 TRBD2 TGTGCCAGCAGTTTATCCAGGTTTAGCGGGAGTAGATACGAGCAGTACTTC CASSLSRFSGSRYEQYF
NA TRBJ2-1 TRBV5-6 NA TGTGCCAGCAGCCCGGGGGACAATGAGCAGTTCTTC CASSPGDNEQFF
NA TRBJ1-2 TRBV3-1/TRBV3-2 NA TGTGCCAGCAGCCAAGGCTCGACACCCTATGGCTACACCTTC CASSQGSTPYGYTF
once TRBJ1-4 TRBV25-1 TRBD1 TGTGCCAGCAGTGCCTTTGGGACAGGGCTTAATGAAAAACTGTTTTTT CASSAFGTGLNEKLFF
once TRBJ1-4 TRBV5-1 NA TGCGCCAGCAGCTTGGGAACAGGGTACGGAGCTAATGAAAAACTGTTTTTT CASSLGTGYGANEKLFF
NA TRBJ1-2 TRBV12-3/TRBV12-4 TRBD1 TGTGCCAGCAGTCCTGGGACAGCATATGGCTACACCTTC CASSPGTAYGYTF
NA TRBJ2-7 TRBV7-2 NA TGTGCCAGCAGCAGAACCCCCGGCGAGCAGTACTTC CASSRTPGEQYF
NA TRBJ1-3 TRBV7-2 TRBD1 TGTGCCAGCAGCTCAGCAGGGGGCAGAAACACCATATATTTT CASSSAGGRNTIYF
NA TRBJ2-1 TRBV3-1/TRBV3-2 TRBD2 TGTGCCAGCAGCCAAGTAAGGAGAGCGGGGAATGAGCAGTTCTTC CASSQVRRAGNEQFF
NA TRBJ2-2 TRBV20-1 NA TGCAGTGCTAGTCAGTTCGGGAGAGAGGCCGGGGAGCTGTTTTTT CSASQFGREAGELFF
NA TRBJ2-6 TRBV7-2 TRBD1 TGTGCCAGCAGTAGGGACAGACCCTCTGGGGCCAACGTCCTGACTTTC CASSRDRPSGANVLTF
NA TRBJ1-2 TRBV10-1 NA TGCGCCAGACAGGGTGGCGGCTACACCTTC CARQGGGYTF
NA TRBJ2-7 TRBV18 NA TGTGCCAGCTCCCCCGGCGGAGGGGACGGAATCTACGAGCAGTACTTC CASSPGGGDGIYEQYF
NA TRBJ1-1 TRBV14 TRBD1 TGTGCCAGCAGCCACCAGACAGGGGGTCGGGCTGAAGCTTTCTTT CASSHQTGGRAEAFF
NA TRBJ2-5 TRBV5-4 NA TGTGCCAGCAGCTTGTTCCCGGGAGAGACCCAGTACTTC CASSLFPGETQYF
NA TRBJ2-1 TRBV3-1/TRBV3-2 TRBD2 TGTGCCAGCAGCCGCAGAAATCCGGGGGGGTTTGAGCAGTTCTTC CASSRRNPGGFEQFF
once TRBJ2-7 TRBV7-9 NA TGTGCCAGCAGCTCACAGGGCTACGAGCAGTACTTC CASSSQGYEQYF